Listed here is a single T cell receptor beta chain. This sample is part of a study of memory CD4+ T cells and cytomegalovirus serostatus. The CDR3 spans 16 residues. Germline V lookup: CDR1 LGHNA, CDR2 YSLEER. Trimming at V came to 4 bases and at J to 8 bases, leaving 9 bases not matched to a gene. Single viable CD3+CD4+CD8-CD45RO+ cells were sorted as the memory CD4+ T cells. Positive selection with CD4 microbeads enriched total CD4+ T cells. Generated by immunoSEQ multiplex PCR, the TCRdb table keeps only in-frame clones and is missing some. The sample lists some 46,000 clones, 79% seen once, with 0.95% to 1.2% in the top ten.

The receptor was derived from an adult in good health and CMV-seronegative. The chain has TRBV4-3 and TRBJ2-4, with 12 bases fitting TRBD2. The sample consisted of memory CD4+ T cells from blood. The CDR3 reads CASSRRLAGAGDIQYF. CDR3 DNA: TGCGCCAGCAGCCGCCGACTAGCGGGAGCTGGGGACATTCAGTACTTC.